The rows below give T cell receptor beta chains drawn from one sample of a study of technical replicates of blood from a few donors. Here immunoSEQ multiplex PCR was the method, and the copy in TCRdb shows in-frame clones only, minus some. The data contain tens of thousands of clones, 91% of them seen just once; the ten biggest clones take up roughly 0.4%. The sample taken for sequencing was T cells isolated from PBMCs. These receptors originate from a human donor in good health. Some clones in this sample may be carry-over from other donors' samples. CDR3s leave out the opening cysteine and the closing phenylalanine or tryptophan. Fields, in order: V gene, clone size, J gene, CDR3 protein. Size is omitted from some rows. Given values are once, few, many or a class for expanded clones.

>TRBV7-9|NA|TRBJ2-2
ASPTSGRSYTGELF
>TRBV11-2|NA|TRBJ2-3
ASSWGLAGEDTQY
>TRBV2|NA|TRBJ2-3
ASSEYGLAGSDTQY
>TRBV5-1|NA|TRBJ2-3
ASSSLQGGADTQY
>TRBV10-3|NA|TRBJ2-3
AIRGREEHSTDTQY
>TRBV18|NA|TRBJ2-7
ASSDGTGAYEQY
>TRBV5-6|NA|TRBJ1-1
ASRRGGTEAF
>TRBV7-9|NA|TRBJ2-5
ASKGLLGGRETQY
>TRBV19|NA|TRBJ2-2
ASSPYRSGWATGELF
>TRBV11-3|NA|TRBJ1-1
ASSLGLAENTEAF
>TRBV27|NA|TRBJ2-7
ASSTGTGSYEQY
>TRBV2|NA|TRBJ1-4
ASSAGGATNEKLF
>TRBV28|NA|TRBJ1-1
ASSSPGTSNTEAF
>TRBV18|NA|TRBJ1-1
ASSPGENTEAF
>TRBV7-9|NA|TRBJ2-7
ASSLGGGAYEQY
>TRBV2|NA|TRBJ1-1
ASSRSAGAEAF
>TRBV11-3|NA|TRBJ2-2
ASSPPGSWELF
>TRBV7-3|NA|TRBJ2-5
ASSRGLAGQETQY
>TRBV6-1|NA|TRBJ2-1
ASTRTGSYNEQF
>TRBV4-1|NA|TRBJ2-1
ASSQDLPGGAVSNEQF
>TRBV7-9|once|TRBJ2-6
ASSPPRGRAGGANVLT